This TCR beta chain was recovered during a study of blood T cell repertoires in COVID-19 (dated by TCRdb to 2019 to 2021). With regard to the full study: Samples covering the acute and convalescent phases of COVID-19 were provided by collaborators in the United States, Italy and Spain. The prospective study material was composed of cDNA or gDNA derived from T cells, B-cell-depleted T cells, or PBMCs. The dataset comprised deeply sampled blood TCRbeta repertoires from subjects exposed to, actively infected with, or recovered from COVID-19. The repertoires were released in a freely available public database intended as a resource for research on the immune response to SARS-CoV-2. Samples were obtained from the ongoing ImmuneRACE study (first 160 participants) and from over 1,000 subjects provided by 6 global collaborators. The sample metadata nearly always contained a de-identified subject ID, COVID-19 status, age in years and sex. Where available, HLA class I and class II types were obtained from metadata supplied by the sample provider rather than from assay-based typing.

Concerning this clone: This receptor's antigen is unknown. One base away there is no much larger clone; base qualities are not given.

TCRbeta CDR3 regions were amplified from genomic DNA using the immunoSEQ Assay, a bias-controlled multiplex PCR. In the authors' own workflow: The number of nucleated cells in each sample was estimated by amplification of reference gene primers within the assay. Sequence reads were collapsed and filtered to measure the absolute abundance of every unique TCRbeta CDR3 rearrangement. Productive Simpson clonality was computed per sample as the square root of Simpson's diversity index over productive rearrangements. The table comes from immuneACCESS by way of TCRdb, which keeps in-frame sequences with V and J called. Part of the clones is missing from these tables; in studies checked, under half for an unresolved V gene and the rest for unknown reasons. V, J and clone size reflect that table, while D and trimming were determined from the DNA. This sample is represented by 270,000 or so clones; approximately 91% of them were singletons. The biggest ten clones account for 2% to 2.5% of the sample.

The CDR3, cysteine through phenylalanine, is 18 amino acids long. The read is trimmed to its CDR3 DNA, 54 bases read in frame from base 1. For CDR1 and CDR2, the germline V gene (reference sequence) lists LGHDT and YNNKEL. For this chain, trimming is 4 bases at the V end and 0 bases at the J end, and the number of junction bases without a gene match is 14. Participants in the prospective study were aged roughly 18 to 90 years, lived in over 20 United States geographic areas, and enrolled through a virtual design. Cohort assignment in the prospective study relied on participant-reported clinical history from a screening survey and a study questionnaire. In the prospective study, whole blood, serum and a nasopharyngeal or oropharyngeal swab were collected from each participant by mobile phlebotomists. Prospective study participants could optionally give additional blood draws and questionnaires over a 2-month period. Prospective study blood samples were shipped either frozen or at room temperature before DNA extraction.

Study-level results and caveats: The quantity of clinical and demographic metadata differed by source and by participant and was supplied without curation.

The chain couples TRBV3-1 (or the pseudogene TRBV3-2) to TRBJ1-2; the central 7 bases match TRBD1. The sample taken for sequencing was PBMCs or T cells enriched from blood (not recorded which). This TCR was sampled from a woman between 35 and 50 years old with acute COVID-19. The base sequence is TGTGCCAGCAGCCCATTATTAAAGGCCGGGACAGCTAACTATGGCTACACCTTC. Its translation is CASSPLLKAGTANYGYTF.